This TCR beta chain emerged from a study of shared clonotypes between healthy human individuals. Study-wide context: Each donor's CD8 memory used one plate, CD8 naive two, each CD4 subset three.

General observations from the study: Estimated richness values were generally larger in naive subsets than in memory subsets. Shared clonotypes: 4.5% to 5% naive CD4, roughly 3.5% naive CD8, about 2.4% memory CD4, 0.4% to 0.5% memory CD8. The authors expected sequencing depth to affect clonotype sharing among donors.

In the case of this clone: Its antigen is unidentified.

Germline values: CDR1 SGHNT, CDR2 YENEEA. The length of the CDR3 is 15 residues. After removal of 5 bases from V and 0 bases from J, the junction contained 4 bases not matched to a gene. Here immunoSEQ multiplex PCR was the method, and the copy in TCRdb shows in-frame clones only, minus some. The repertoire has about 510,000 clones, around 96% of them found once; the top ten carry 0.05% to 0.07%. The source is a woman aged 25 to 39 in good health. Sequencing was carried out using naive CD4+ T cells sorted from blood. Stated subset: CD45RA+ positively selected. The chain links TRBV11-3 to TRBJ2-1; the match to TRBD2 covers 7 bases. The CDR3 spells CASSLAASSYNEQFF. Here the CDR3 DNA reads TGTGCCAGCAGCCTAGCGGCTAGCTCCTACAATGAGCAGTTCTTC.